Sequencing of this T cell receptor (beta chain) was carried out in a study of blood T cell repertoires in COVID-19 (dated by TCRdb to the early 2020s). Regarding the research as a whole: The collaborator samples originated in the United States, Italy and Spain and spanned the acute and convalescent phases of COVID-19. The material from the prospective study consisted of cDNA or gDNA derived from T cells, B-cell-depleted T cells, or PBMCs. Subjects who had been exposed to COVID-19, were actively infected with it, or had recovered from it provided the deeply sampled blood TCRbeta repertoires that made up the dataset. The repertoires were released in a freely available public database meant as a resource for research on the immune response to SARS-CoV-2. Samples were obtained from the ongoing ImmuneRACE study (first 160 participants) and from 1,254 subjects provided by 6 global collaborators. A de-identified subject ID, COVID-19 status, age in years and sex were almost always included in the sample metadata. Where available, HLA class I and class II types were obtained from metadata supplied by the sample provider rather than from assay-based typing.

This clone was seen a single time. Its antigen is not yet known. No base-level quality is on record; no much larger clone is a single base apart. Participants in the prospective study were enrolled through a virtual design, were aged roughly 18 to 95 years, and lived in about two dozen United States geographic areas. Cohort assignment in the prospective study relied on participant-reported clinical history from a screening survey and a study questionnaire. Recovered participants in ImmuneRACE Cohort 3 were defined by two consecutive negative NP/OP PCR tests, clearance by a healthcare professional, or resolution of symptoms. Each participant in the prospective study had whole blood, serum and a nasopharyngeal or oropharyngeal swab collected by mobile phlebotomists. Prospective study participants could optionally give additional blood draws and questionnaires over an approximately 2-month period. Prospective study blood samples were shipped either frozen or at room temperature before DNA extraction.

General findings and caveats noted by the study authors: The quantity of clinical and demographic metadata differed by source and by participant and was supplied without curation.

Inclusive of the bounding cysteine and phenylalanine, the CDR3 is 14 residues long. Of all the DNA, just the CDR3 is kept, 42 bases in frame from base 1. The germline V and J ends show losses of 0 bases and 6 bases respectively, and no gene match explains 4 bases of the junction. Sequences SGDLS (CDR1) and YYNGEE (CDR2) are obtained from the germline V gene. TCRbeta CDR3 regions were amplified from genomic DNA by means of the immunoSEQ Assay, a bias-controlled multiplex PCR. On the authors' methods: The number of nucleated cells in each sample was estimated from the amplification of reference gene primers within the assay. Sequence reads were collapsed and filtered to measure the absolute abundance of every unique TCRbeta CDR3 rearrangement. For each sample, productive Simpson clonality was calculated by taking the square root of Simpson's diversity index across productive rearrangements. The table comes from immuneACCESS by way of TCRdb, which keeps in-frame sequences with V and J called. Part of the clones is missing from these tables; in studies checked, under half for an unresolved V gene and the rest for unknown reasons. V and J calls and clone size come straight from that table; D and trimming were deduced from the DNA. This sample holds more than 250,000 clones; roughly 90% were observed only once. In total, the top ten clones hold 18% of the sample.

Sequencing input: PBMCs or T cells enriched from blood (not recorded which). The sequence derives from a woman aged 25 to 39 who had recovered from COVID-19. This chain is built from TRBV9 and TRBJ2-3; 7 bases in the junction line up with TRBD1. CDR3 protein: CASSVAEGGDTQYF. The DNA sequence is as follows: TGTGCCAGCAGCGTAGCGGAAGGGGGCGATACGCAGTATTTT. Supplemented by the reference TRBV9 and TRBJ2-3 proteins around the CDR3, the complete variable domain is DSGVTQTPKHLITATGQRVTLRCSPRSGDLSVYWYQQSLDQGLQFLIQYYNGEERAKGNILERFSAQQFPDLHSELNLSSLELGDSALYFCASSVAEGGDTQYFGPGTRLTVL.